This T cell receptor beta chain derives from a study of blood T cell repertoires in COVID-19. In the study overall: T cells, B-cell-depleted T cells, or PBMCs supplied cDNA or gDNA.

Source study methods: Counts of nucleated cells, estimated from reference gene primer amplification, were obtained. Profiled with immunoSEQ multiplex PCR; TCRdb holds only in-frame clones, not every one. V and J calls plus clone size are reproduced from that table; the DNA served to infer D and trimming. The repertoire consists of just over 250,000 clones, with around 87% occurring once and the leading ten covering around 2.5%. CDR1 and CDR2 from the germline V gene are MNHEY and SVGAGI. V trimming: 7 bases; J trimming: 0 bases; junction bases outside the gene matches: 6. This CDR3 is 15 amino acids long.

This TCR was recovered from a woman aged 50 to 65 with acute or convalescent COVID-19. Sequenced sample: peripheral blood. The V gene is TRBV6-5, the J gene TRBJ1-5, with 7 bases lining up with TRBD1. The CDR3 bases are TGTGCCAGCATGTCACAGGGGTATAGCAATCAGCCCCAGCATTTT. This gives the protein CASMSQGYSNQPQHF.